The T cell receptor beta chain described here comes from a study of blood T cell repertoires in COVID-19. Study-wide context: The study counted Cohort 3 donors as recovered given two negative PCRs, clearance, or symptom resolution. Acute and convalescent COVID-19 specimens originated in the United States, Italy and Spain.

Profiling relied on immunoSEQ multiplex PCR, and the TCRdb table lists in-frame clones only, not all of them. Seen here are about 170,000 clones, about 80% observed once, and the top ten hold 19%. As to this clone: In the same sample, other DNA sequences code for this CDR3.

CDR3 length equals 15 residues. Per the germline V gene, CDR1 is SEHNR and CDR2 is FQNEAQ (reference sequence). The V and J ends lost 1 base and 3 bases, in that order; junction bases with no gene match: 2. Recruitment covered fewer than 25 US areas and drew participants whose ages spanned roughly 18 to 100 years. Categorization into cohorts depended on clinical history that participants reported. This rearrangement joins TRBV7-9 to TRBJ2-3; 9 positions match TRBD1. The specimen sequenced was PBMCs or T cells enriched from blood (not recorded which). The TCR originated in a woman in her 70s in a cohort exposed to, infected with or recovered from COVID-19 (not recorded which). The chain's CDR3 is CASSLVTGGTDTQYF. Here the CDR3 DNA reads TGTGCCAGCAGCTTAGTGACAGGGGGTACAGATACGCAGTATTTT.